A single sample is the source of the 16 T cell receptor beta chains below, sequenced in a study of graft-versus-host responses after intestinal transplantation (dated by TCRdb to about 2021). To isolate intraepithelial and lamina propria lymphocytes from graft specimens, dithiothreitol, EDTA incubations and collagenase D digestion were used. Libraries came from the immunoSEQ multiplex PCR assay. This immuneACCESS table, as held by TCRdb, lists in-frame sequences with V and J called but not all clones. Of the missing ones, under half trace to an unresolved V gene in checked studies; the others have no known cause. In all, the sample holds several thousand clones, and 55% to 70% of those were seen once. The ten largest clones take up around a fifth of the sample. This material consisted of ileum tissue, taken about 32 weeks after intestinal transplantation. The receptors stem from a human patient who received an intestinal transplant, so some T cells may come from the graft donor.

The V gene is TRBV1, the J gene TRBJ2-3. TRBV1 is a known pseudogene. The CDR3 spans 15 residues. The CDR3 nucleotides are TGCACCAGCAGGGATAAGGGGGGCTCCACAGATACGCAGTATTTT. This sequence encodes CTSRDKGGSTDTQYF.

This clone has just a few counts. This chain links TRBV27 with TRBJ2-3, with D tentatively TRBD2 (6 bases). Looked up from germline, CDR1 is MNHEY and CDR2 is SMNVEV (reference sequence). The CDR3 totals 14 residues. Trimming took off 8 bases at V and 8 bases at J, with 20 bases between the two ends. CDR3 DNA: TGTGCCAGCCGTCCGGGTTTAAAGGGAGGTACGCAGTATTTT. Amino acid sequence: CASRPGLKGGTQYF.

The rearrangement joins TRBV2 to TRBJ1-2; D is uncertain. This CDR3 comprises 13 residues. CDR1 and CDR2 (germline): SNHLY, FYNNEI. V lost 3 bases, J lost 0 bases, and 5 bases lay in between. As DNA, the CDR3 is TGTGCCAGCAGTGATGTGCCTAACTATGGCTACACCTTC. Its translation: CASSDVPNYGYTF.

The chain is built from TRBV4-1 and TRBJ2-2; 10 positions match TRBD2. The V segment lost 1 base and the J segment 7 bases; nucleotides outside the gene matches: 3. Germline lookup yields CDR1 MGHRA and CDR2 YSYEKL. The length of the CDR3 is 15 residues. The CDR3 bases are TGCGCCAGCAGCCAAGCAGCGGGGGGGCTCGGGGAGCTGTTTTTT. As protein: CASSQAAGGLGELFF.

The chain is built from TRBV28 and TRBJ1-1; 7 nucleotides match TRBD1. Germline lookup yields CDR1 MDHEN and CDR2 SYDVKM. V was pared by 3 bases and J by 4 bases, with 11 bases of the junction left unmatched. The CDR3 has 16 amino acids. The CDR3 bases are TGTGCCAGCAGTTTTGGGACAGACTCGGGACTCACTGAAGCTTTCTTT. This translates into CASSFGTDSGLTEAFF.

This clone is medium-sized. The CDR3: CASSPSGDHTEAFF. CDR3 nucleotides: TGTGCCAGCAGCCCCTCGGGGGACCACACTGAAGCTTTCTTT. The chain couples TRBV28 to TRBJ1-1; TRBD1 might be the D (5 bases). Germline assignment: CDR1 MDHEN and CDR2 SYDVKM. The V and J ends lost 6 bases and 3 bases respectively, with 14 bases between them. CDR3 length: 14 amino acids.

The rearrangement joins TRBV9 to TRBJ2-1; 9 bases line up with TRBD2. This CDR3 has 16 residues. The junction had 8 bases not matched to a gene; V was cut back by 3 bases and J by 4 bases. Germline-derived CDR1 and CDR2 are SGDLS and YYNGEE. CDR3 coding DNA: TGTGCCAGCAGCGCCCTCGCGGGGGGGCCTTACAATGAGCAGTTCTTC. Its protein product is CASSALAGGPYNEQFF. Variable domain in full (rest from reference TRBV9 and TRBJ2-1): DSGVTQTPKHLITATGQRVTLRCSPRSGDLSVYWYQQSLDQGLQFLIQYYNGEERAKGNILERFSAQQFPDLHSELNLSSLELGDSALYFCASSALAGGPYNEQFFGPGTRLTVL.

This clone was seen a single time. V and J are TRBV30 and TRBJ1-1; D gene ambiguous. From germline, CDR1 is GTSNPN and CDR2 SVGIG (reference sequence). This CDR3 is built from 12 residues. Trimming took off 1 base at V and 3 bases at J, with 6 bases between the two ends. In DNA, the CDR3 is TGTGCCTGGAGTGAGGTGGACACTGAAGCTTTCTTT. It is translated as CAWSEVDTEAFF.

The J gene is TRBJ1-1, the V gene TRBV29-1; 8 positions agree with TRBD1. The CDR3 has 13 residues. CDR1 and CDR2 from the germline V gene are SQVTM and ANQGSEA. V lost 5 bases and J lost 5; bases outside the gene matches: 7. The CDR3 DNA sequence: TGCAGCGTTCAGGGGGCGGGTGGGACTGAAGCTTTCTTT. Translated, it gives CSVQGAGGTEAFF.

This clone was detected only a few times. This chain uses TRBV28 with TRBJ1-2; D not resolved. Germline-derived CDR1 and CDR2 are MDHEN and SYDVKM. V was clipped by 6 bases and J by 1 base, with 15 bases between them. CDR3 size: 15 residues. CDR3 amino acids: CASRPLGTDNYGYTF. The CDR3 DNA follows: TGTGCCAGCAGGCCTCTCGGCACAGATAACTATGGCTACACCTTC.

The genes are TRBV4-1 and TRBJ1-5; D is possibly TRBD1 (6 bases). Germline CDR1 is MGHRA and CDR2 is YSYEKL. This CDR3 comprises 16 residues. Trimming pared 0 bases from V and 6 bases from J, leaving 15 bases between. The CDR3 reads CASSQDRGGYGQPQHF. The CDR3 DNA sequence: TGCGCCAGCAGCCAAGATCGAGGGGGTTACGGTCAGCCCCAGCATTTT.

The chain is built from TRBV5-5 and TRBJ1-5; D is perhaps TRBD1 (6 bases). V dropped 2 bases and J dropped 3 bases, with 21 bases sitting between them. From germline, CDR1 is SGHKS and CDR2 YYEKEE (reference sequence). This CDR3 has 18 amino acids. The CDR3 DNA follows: TGTGCCAGCAGCTTAGAAAGGATGGGGGCAGGGAACAATCAGCCCCAGCATTTT. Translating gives CASSLERMGAGNNQPQHF.

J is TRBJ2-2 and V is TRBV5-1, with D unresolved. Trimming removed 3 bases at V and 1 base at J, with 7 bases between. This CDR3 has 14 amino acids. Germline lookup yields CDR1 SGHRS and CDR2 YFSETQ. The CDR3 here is CASSYKVNTGELFF. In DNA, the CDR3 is TGCGCCAGCAGCTACAAAGTGAACACCGGGGAGCTGTTTTTT.

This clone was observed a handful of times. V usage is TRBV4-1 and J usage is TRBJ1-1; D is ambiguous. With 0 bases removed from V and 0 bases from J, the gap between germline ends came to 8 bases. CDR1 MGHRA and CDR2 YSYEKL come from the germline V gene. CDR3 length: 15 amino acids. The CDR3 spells CASSQDISMNTEAFF. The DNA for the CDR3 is TGCGCCAGCAGCCAAGATATCAGTATGAACACTGAAGCTTTCTTT.

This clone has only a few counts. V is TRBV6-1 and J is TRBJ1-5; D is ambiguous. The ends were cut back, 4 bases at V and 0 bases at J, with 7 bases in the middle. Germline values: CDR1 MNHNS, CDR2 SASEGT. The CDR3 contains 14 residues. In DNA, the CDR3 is TGTGCCAGCAGTGTGGCAGGTAGCAATCAGCCCCAGCATTTT. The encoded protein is CASSVAGSNQPQHF.

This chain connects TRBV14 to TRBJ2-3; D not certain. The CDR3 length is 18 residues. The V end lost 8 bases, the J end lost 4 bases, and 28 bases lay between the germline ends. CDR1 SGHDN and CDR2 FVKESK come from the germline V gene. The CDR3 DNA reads TGTGCCAGCCCCAACTCCTTTTTCCTAGTCAGGTCCGCAGATACGCAGTATTTT. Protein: CASPNSFFLVRSADTQYF. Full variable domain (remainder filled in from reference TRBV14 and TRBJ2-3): EAGVTQFPSHSVIEKGQTVTLRCDPISGHDNLYWYRRVMGKEIKFLLHFVKESKQDESGMPNNRFLAERTGGTYSTLKVQPAELEDSGVYFCASPNSFFLVRSADTQYFGPGTRLTVL.